The sequence of this TCR beta chain was determined in a study of shared clonotypes between healthy human individuals. Recent vaccinations or acute infections were absent in the healthy HIV-negative adult donors. Sequencing used immunoSEQ multiplex PCR; TCRdb keeps in-frame clones, though not all of them. Of 950,000 to 1,300,000 clones in the sample, about 70% were seen once. Concerning this clone: The target antigen is unknown.

CDR3 length: 14 amino acids. Per germline, CDR1 SGHVS and CDR2 FQNEAQ. Trimming left V 3 bases short and J 1 base short, with 9 bases between. Study-wide results and caveats: Estimated richness values were generally larger in naive subsets than in memory subsets. The genetic and exposure-history diversity represented was limited by few donors.

This chain links TRBV7-8 with TRBJ1-1; D is ambiguous. The material sequenced was memory CD4+ T cells sorted from blood. Subset noted: CD45RA-negative fraction. This TCR came from a man aged 18 to 29 in good health. The CDR3 sequence is CASSLREGNTEAFF. In DNA form, the CDR3 reads TGTGCCAGCAGCTTGCGCGAGGGGAACACTGAAGCTTTCTTT.